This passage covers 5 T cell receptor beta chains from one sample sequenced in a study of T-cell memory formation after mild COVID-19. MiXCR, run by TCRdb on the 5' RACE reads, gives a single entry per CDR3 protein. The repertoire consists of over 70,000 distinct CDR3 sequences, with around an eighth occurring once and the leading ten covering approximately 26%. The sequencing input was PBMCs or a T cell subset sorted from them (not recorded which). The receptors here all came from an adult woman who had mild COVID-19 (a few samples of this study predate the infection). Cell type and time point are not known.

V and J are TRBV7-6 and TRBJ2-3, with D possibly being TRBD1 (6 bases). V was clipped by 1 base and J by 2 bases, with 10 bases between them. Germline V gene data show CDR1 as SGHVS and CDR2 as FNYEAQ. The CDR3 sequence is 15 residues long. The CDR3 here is CASSLEGDNTDTQYF. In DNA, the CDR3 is TGTGCCAGCAGCTTAGAGGGGGATAACACAGATACGCAGTATTTT.

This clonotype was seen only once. The CDR3 is CASTSRLGIGEQYV. Here the CDR3 DNA reads TGTGCCAGCACCTCCCGGTTGGGGATTGGCGAGCAGTACGTC. J is TRBJ2-7 and V is TRBV27; D uncertain. Looked up from germline, CDR1 is MNHEY and CDR2 is SMNVEV (reference sequence). V was shortened by 7 bases and J by 6 bases, with 19 bases between the two germline ends. This CDR3 is built from 14 residues.

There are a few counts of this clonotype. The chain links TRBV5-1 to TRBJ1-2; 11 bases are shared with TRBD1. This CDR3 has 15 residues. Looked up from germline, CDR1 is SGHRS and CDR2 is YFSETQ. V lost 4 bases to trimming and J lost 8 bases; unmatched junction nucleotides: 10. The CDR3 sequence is CASSARDRGKGGYTF. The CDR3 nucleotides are TGCGCCAGCAGCGCCCGGGACAGGGGGAAAGGCGGCTACACCTTC.

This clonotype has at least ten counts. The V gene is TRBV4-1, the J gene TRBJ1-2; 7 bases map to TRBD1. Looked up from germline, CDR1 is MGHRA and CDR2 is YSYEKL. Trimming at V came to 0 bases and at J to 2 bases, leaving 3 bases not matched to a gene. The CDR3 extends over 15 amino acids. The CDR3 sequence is CASSQEGRGNYGYTF. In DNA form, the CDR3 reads TGCGCCAGCAGCCAAGAAGGCAGGGGGAACTATGGCTACACCTTC.

The CDR3 DNA is TGCAGCGTTGATGAGCCGGGACGGACGCAAGAGACCCAGTACTTC. Translating it yields CSVDEPGRTQETQYF. The chain uses TRBV29-1 and TRBJ2-5; D is tentatively TRBD1 or TRBD2 (5 bases each). This CDR3 is built from 15 residues. V shed 3 bases and J shed 2 bases, with 16 bases lying between them. Germline V gives CDR1 SQVTM, CDR2 ANQGSEA. The whole variable domain, remainder taken from reference TRBV29-1 and TRBJ2-5, is SAVISQKPSRDICQRGTSLTIQCQVDSQVTMMFWYRQQPGQSLTLIATANQGSEATYESGFVIDKFPISRPNLTFSTLTVSNMSPEDSSIYLCSVDEPGRTQETQYFGPGTRLLVL.